Following are 7 T cell receptor beta chains from one sample sequenced in a study of shared clonotypes between healthy human individuals. Only in-frame clones appear in the TCRdb table, and some are missing; sequencing was by immunoSEQ multiplex PCR. The sample records over 400,000 clones, roughly 80% being singletons. The sample taken for sequencing was PBMCs. These receptors originate from a woman aged 40-49 years in good health. Some clones in this sample may be carry-over from other donors' samples.

The V call is TRBV4-1, the J call TRBJ2-7; 7 bases are a match to TRBD1. J lost 2 bases, V lost 3 bases, and 10 bases had no gene match. The CDR3 is 16 amino acids. Germline V gene data show CDR1 as MGHRA and CDR2 as YSYEKL. In DNA form, the CDR3 reads TGCGCCAGCAGCCAGGAATGGGACAGTCGCGCCTACGAGCAGTACTTC. The encoded protein is CASSQEWDSRAYEQYF.

This chain joins TRBV6-6 and TRBJ2-2; D remains unclear. Germline CDR1 is MNHNY and CDR2 is SVGAGI (reference sequence). V lost 8 bases and J lost 7, with 17 bases in between. The CDR3 has 14 residues. The DNA of the CDR3 is TGTGCCAGCCACTTGGCAGGACGAGGCGGGGAGCTGTTTTTT. This gives the protein CASHLAGRGGELFF.

The J gene is TRBJ2-7, the V gene TRBV29-1, with D possibly being TRBD2 (6 bases). This CDR3 region has 15 residues. Trimming removed 3 bases at V and 2 bases at J, with 17 bases between. CDR1 is SQVTM, CDR2 ANQGSEA, per germline. The CDR3 spells CSVDAGLLTTYEQYF. In DNA, the CDR3 is TGCAGCGTTGACGCGGGACTTCTGACAACCTACGAGCAGTACTTC.

The V call is TRBV6-5, the J call TRBJ2-7; TRBD2 is a possible D gene (5 bases). This CDR3 contains 13 residues. Trimming left V 7 bases short and J 2 bases short, with 12 bases between. Germline CDR1 reads MNHEY; CDR2 reads SVGAGI. The CDR3 spells CASNNPGTYEQYF. As DNA, the CDR3 is TGTGCCAGCAACAACCCGGGAACCTACGAGCAGTACTTC.

The rearrangement uses TRBV27 and TRBJ2-5; 7 bases match TRBD2. Germline V gene lookup returns CDR1 MNHEY and CDR2 SMNVEV (reference sequence). With 7 bases clipped from V and 5 bases from J, the junction kept 13 bases outside the gene matches. This CDR3 is built from 15 residues. The CDR3 nucleotides read TGTGCCAGCACCTCCTGGGGGGGAGGAGTGGAGACCCAGTACTTC. Translated, it gives CASTSWGGGVETQYF.

The chain links TRBV5-1 to TRBJ2-1; D is perhaps TRBD1 (6 bases). The CDR3 consists of 15 residues. CDR1 SGHRS and CDR2 YFSETQ come from the germline V gene. Trimming left V 4 bases short and J 2 bases short, with 13 bases between. The CDR3 here is CASSKDRGAYNEQFF. CDR3 in DNA: TGCGCCAGCAGCAAGGACAGAGGAGCCTACAATGAGCAGTTCTTC.

The CDR3 DNA is TGCGCCAGCAGCCCGCTAGCGACCCCCGGGGAGACCCAGTACTTC. The encoded protein is CASSPLATPGETQYF. The chain joins TRBV5-1 to TRBJ2-5, with D possibly being TRBD2 (6 bases). CDR1 and CDR2 from the germline V gene are SGHRS and YFSETQ. This CDR3 is 15 amino acids long. The V gene lost 4 bases and the J gene lost 5 bases, with 18 bases spanning the gap.